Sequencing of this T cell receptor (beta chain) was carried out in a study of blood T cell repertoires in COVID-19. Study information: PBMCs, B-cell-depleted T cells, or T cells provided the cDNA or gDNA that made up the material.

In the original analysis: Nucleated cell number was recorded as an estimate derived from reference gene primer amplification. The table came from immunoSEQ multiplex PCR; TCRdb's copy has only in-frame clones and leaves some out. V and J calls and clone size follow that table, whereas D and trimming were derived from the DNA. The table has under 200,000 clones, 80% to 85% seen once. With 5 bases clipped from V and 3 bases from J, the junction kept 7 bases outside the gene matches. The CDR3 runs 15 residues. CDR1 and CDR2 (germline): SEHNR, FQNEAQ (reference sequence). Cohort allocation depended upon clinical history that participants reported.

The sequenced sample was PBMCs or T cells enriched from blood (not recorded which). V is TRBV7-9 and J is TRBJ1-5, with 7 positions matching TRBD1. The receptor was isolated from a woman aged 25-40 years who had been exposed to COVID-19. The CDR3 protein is CASSNDREANQPQHF. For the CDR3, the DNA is TGTGCCAGCAGCAACGACAGGGAGGCCAATCAGCCCCAGCATTTT.